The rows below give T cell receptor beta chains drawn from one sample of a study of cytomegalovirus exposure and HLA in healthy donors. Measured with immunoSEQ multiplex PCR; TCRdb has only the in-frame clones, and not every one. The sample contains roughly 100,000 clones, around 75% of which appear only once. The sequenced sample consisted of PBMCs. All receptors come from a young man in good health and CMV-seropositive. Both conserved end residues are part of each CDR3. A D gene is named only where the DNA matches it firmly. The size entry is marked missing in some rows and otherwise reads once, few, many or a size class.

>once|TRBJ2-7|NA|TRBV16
TGTGCCAGCAGCCGGCCCCTACAGGGCTCCTACGAGCAGTACTTC
CASSRPLQGSYEQYF
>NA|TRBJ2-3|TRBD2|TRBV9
TGTGCCAGCAGCGTAGCGCGGGGGGCCACAGATACGCAGTATTTT
CASSVARGATDTQYF
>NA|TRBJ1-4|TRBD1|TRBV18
TGTGCCAGCTCACCGAACAGGGGCGTGACTAATGAAAAACTGTTTTTT
CASSPNRGVTNEKLFF
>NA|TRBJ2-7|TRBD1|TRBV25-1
TGTGCCAGCAGTGAATTTGGGACAGGGGGTATTTGGCAGTACTTC
CASSEFGTGGIWQYF
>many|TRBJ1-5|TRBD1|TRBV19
TGTGCCAGTAGCCCGGACAGGGGACGCAATCAGCCCCAGCATTTT
CASSPDRGRNQPQHF
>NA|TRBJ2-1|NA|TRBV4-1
TGCGCCAGCAGCTTCCGGGACGGACTAAAGAATGAGCAGTTCTTC
CASSFRDGLKNEQFF
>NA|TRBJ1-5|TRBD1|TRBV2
TGTGCCAGCAATCTGGACAGGGGTTGGGTCCAGCCCCAGCATTTT
CASNLDRGWVQPQHF
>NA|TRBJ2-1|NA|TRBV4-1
TGCGCCAGCAGGTGGACAGAGAACAATGAGCAGTTCTTC
CASRWTENNEQFF
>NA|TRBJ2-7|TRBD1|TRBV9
TGTGCCAGCAGCCCGGGACAGGGAGTCGAGCAGTACTTC
CASSPGQGVEQYF
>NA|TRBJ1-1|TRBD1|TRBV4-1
TGCGCCAGCAGCCAACAAGACAGGGGGCCGAGCACTGAAGCTTTCTTT
CASSQQDRGPSTEAFF
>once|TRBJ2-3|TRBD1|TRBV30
TGTGCCTGGACCTCAAAGGGGACAGGGACAAGGGCAGATACGCAGTATTTT
CAWTSKGTGTRADTQYF
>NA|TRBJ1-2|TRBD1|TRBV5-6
TGTGCCAGCAGTTGGGCCGGGACAGGGCTTTATGGCTACACCTTC
CASSWAGTGLYGYTF
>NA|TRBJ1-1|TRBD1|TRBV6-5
TGTGCCAGCAGTCGACAGGGATACACTGAAGCTTTCTTT
CASSRQGYTEAFF
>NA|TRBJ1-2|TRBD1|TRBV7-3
TGTGCCAGCAGCCCTGGGATACAGGGGGTCTATGGCTACACCTTC
CASSPGIQGVYGYTF
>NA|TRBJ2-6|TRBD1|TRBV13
TGTGCCAGCAGCCTCCTGGAAGAGGGGGCTGTGCGCTCTGGGGCCAACGTCCTGACTTTC
CASSLLEEGAVRSGANVLTF
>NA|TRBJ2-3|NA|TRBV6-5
TGTGCCAGCAGTTACTCGACGCGGTCCACAGATACGCAGTATTTT
CASSYSTRSTDTQYF
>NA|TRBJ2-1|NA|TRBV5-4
TGTGCCAGCAGCTTGATTGGTAGCTCCTACAATGAGCAGTTCTTC
CASSLIGSSYNEQFF
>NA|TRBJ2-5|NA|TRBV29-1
TGCAGCGTTGATCGCGGGGTTCCAAAAGAGACCCAGTACTTC
CSVDRGVPKETQYF
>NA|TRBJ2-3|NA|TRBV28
TGTGCCAGCAGGCAGAGCACAGATACGCAGTATTTT
CASRQSTDTQYF
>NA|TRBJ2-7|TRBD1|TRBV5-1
TGCGCCAGCAGCTTCGGGAGGGGACAGGGGTTCTACGAGCAGTACTTC
CASSFGRGQGFYEQYF
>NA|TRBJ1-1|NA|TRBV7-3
TGTGCCAGCAGCTTAAACCCAGATACCACTGAAGCTTTCTTT
CASSLNPDTTEAFF
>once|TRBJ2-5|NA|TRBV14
TGTGCCAGCAGCCAAGGAGGAGAGACCCAGTACTTC
CASSQGGETQYF
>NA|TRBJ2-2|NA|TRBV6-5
TGTGCCAGCAGTTCTCGAACAGGCCACCGGGAGCTGTTTTTT
CASSSRTGHRELFF
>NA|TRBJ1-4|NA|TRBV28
TGTGCCAGCAGGTCCTGGGGGGGAACTAATGAAAAACTGTTTTTT
CASRSWGGTNEKLFF
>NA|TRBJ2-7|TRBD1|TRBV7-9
TGTGCCAGCAGTTTCGGGACAGACGACGAGCAGTACTTC
CASSFGTDDEQYF
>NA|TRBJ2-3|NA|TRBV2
TGTGCCAGCAGAGACAGGCCAGATACGCAGTATTTT
CASRDRPDTQYF
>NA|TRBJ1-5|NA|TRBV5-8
TGTGCCAGCAGCCTCCGGGAATATAGCAATCAGCCCCAGCATTTT
CASSLREYSNQPQHF
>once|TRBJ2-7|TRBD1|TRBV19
TGTGCCAGCCGACAGGGATACGAGCAGTACTTC
CASRQGYEQYF
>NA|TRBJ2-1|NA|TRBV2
TGTGCCAGCAGTTCAGGCAATGAGCAGTTCTTC
CASSSGNEQFF
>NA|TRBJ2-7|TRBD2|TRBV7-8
TGTGCCAGCAGCTTAGCGACTAGCGGGGGACCTTACGAGCAGTACTTC
CASSLATSGGPYEQYF
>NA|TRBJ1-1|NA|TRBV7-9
TGTGCCAGCAGCTTAGGTAGGGAGACGAGGACTGAAGCTTTCTTT
CASSLGRETRTEAFF
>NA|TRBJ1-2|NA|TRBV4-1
TGCGCCAGCAGCCCCAGTGACAGGAATAACTATGGCTACACCTTC
CASSPSDRNNYGYTF
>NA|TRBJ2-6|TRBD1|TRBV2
TGTGCCAGCAGTACTCAGGGGGCTGGGGCCAACGTCCTGACTTTC
CASSTQGAGANVLTF
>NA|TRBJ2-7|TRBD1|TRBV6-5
TGTGCCAGCAGTCGGACAGGATCCGAGCAGTACTTC
CASSRTGSEQYF
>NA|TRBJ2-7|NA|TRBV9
TGTGCCAGCAGCGTAGCTTGGCGGGGGCAGCAGTACTTC
CASSVAWRGQQYF
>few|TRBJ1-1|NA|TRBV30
TGTGCCTGGTCCCGGGACATGGCTTTCTTT
CAWSRDMAFF
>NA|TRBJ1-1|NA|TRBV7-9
TGTGCCAGCAGCTTAGGGGGCCGGACTGAAGCTTTCTTT
CASSLGGRTEAFF
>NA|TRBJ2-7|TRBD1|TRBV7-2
TGTGCCAGCAGCAACCACGACAGGGGGTCCTACGAGCAGTACTTC
CASSNHDRGSYEQYF
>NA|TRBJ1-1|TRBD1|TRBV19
TGTGCCAGTAGTCCTTGGGACAGGGACACTGTAGAAGCTTTCTTT
CASSPWDRDTVEAFF
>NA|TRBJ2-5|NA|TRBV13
TGTGCCAGCAGCTTAGGGCAGGGCAGCCAAGAGACCCAGTACTTC
CASSLGQGSQETQYF
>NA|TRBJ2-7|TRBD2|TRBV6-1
TGTGCCAGCAGTGAGGCGGCCGGGACTAGCGGGGATCAGCAGTACTTC
CASSEAAGTSGDQQYF
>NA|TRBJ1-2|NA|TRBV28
TGTGCCAGCAGTAACCGGCGGACAGCGTCTAACTATGGCTACACCTTC
CASSNRRTASNYGYTF
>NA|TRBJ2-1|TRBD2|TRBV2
TGTGCCAGTTCTGCGGGGGGTGCCTACAATGAGCAGTTCTTC
CASSAGGAYNEQFF
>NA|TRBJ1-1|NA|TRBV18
TGTGCCAGCTCACCAGAACTTCGGGTGGACACTGAAGCTTTCTTT
CASSPELRVDTEAFF
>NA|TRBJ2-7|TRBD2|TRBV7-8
TGTGCCAGCAGGACTAGCGGGGGGTTCAACGAGCAGTACTTC
CASRTSGGFNEQYF
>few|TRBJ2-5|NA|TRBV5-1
TGCGCCAGCAGCTCGGGCGGGGATGAGACCCAGTACTTC
CASSSGGDETQYF
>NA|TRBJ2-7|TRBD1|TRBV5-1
TGCGCCAGCAAGACCGGGACAGGCTCCTACGAGCAGTACTTC
CASKTGTGSYEQYF